A selection of T cell receptor beta chains follows, all from one sample in a study of cytotoxic CD8 clonotypes in ibrutinib-treated CLL. Measured with immunoSEQ multiplex PCR; TCRdb has only the in-frame clones, and not every one. The data show tens of thousands of clones, 68% seen once. Specimen: PBMCs, collected after 12 months of ibrutinib treatment. These receptors were obtained from a human donor with chronic lymphocytic leukemia. CDR3s include the opening cysteine and the closing phenylalanine or tryptophan. A D gene is named only where the DNA matches it firmly. For some rows the clone size is stated as once, few or many, or as a class when expanded; others skip it.

15	TRBV7-2	TRBJ1-3	NA	NA	CASSLRADSGNTIYF	TGTGCCAGCAGCTTAAGAGCCGACTCTGGAAACACCATATATTTT
14	TRBV5-4	TRBJ1-1	NA	NA	CASSPGDHYTEAFF	TGTGCCAGCAGCCCCGGGGATCATTACACTGAAGCTTTCTTT
16	TRBV28	TRBJ1-5	NA	NA	CASSFRSAGRSQPQHF	TGTGCCAGCAGTTTCAGAAGCGCAGGTAGAAGTCAGCCCCAGCATTTT
14	TRBV7-2	TRBJ1-1	NA	few	CASSFNRVNTEAFF	TGTGCCAGCAGCTTCAACAGAGTGAACACTGAAGCTTTCTTT
14	TRBV12-5	TRBJ1-1	TRBD1	NA	CASARTGVSTEAFF	TGTGCTAGTGCCCGGACAGGGGTCAGCACTGAAGCTTTCTTT
16	TRBV11-2	TRBJ2-3	NA	NA	CASSLFDGAAADTQYF	TGTGCCAGCAGCTTATTCGACGGGGCTGCGGCAGATACGCAGTATTTT
14	TRBV6-1	TRBJ2-2	TRBD2	once	CASSDREDTGELFF	TGTGCCAGCAGTGATCGGGAGGATACCGGGGAGCTGTTTTTT
13	TRBV18	TRBJ1-2	NA	NA	CASSPGGDGGYTF	TGTGCCAGCTCACCGGGTGGGGACGGCGGCTACACCTTC
13	TRBV25-1	TRBJ2-3	NA	NA	CASSVGYTDTQYF	TGTGCCAGCAGTGTGGGCTACACAGATACGCAGTATTTT
12	TRBV18	TRBJ1-1	NA	NA	CASSPLSGEAFF	TGTGCCAGCTCACCACTGTCAGGGGAAGCTTTCTTT
13	TRBV7-3	TRBJ1-1	NA	NA	CASRRTVSTEAFF	TGTGCCAGCAGACGGACCGTGAGCACTGAAGCTTTCTTT
15	TRBV4-3	TRBJ1-2	NA	few	CASSQEAQHGYGYTF	TGCGCCAGCAGCCAAGAGGCTCAGCACGGCTATGGCTACACCTTC
13	TRBV6-1	TRBJ1-1	NA	few	CASIQSREGRAFF	TGTGCCAGCATTCAAAGTAGGGAGGGAAGAGCTTTCTTT
15	TRBV6-5	TRBJ2-1	NA	NA	CASSPRENSYNEQFF	TGTGCCAGCAGTCCAAGGGAGAACTCCTACAATGAGCAGTTCTTC
14	TRBV19	TRBJ1-4	TRBD1	NA	CASSRRTGGEKLFF	TGTGCCAGTAGTAGGCGGACAGGAGGTGAAAAACTGTTTTTT
15	TRBV6-6	TRBJ2-1	TRBD1	NA	CASSYSGTGSNEQFF	TGTGCCAGCAGTTACTCCGGGACAGGGTCCAATGAGCAGTTCTTC
13	TRBV6-6	TRBJ1-2	TRBD1	few	CASRSGTGDGYTF	TGTGCCAGCAGGTCCGGGACAGGGGATGGCTACACCTTC
14	TRBV7-2	TRBJ2-7	TRBD2	NA	CASSPSAGGYEQYF	TGTGCCAGCAGCCCAAGTGCGGGGGGCTACGAGCAGTACTTC
17	TRBV21-1	TRBJ2-7	NA	NA	CASSNSGSRTGSYEQYF	TGTGCCAGCAGCAACTCGGGGTCCAGGACAGGGTCCTACGAGCAGTACTTC
11	TRBV19	TRBJ1-2	NA	NA	CASKGRPGYTF	TGTGCCAGTAAGGGCAGACCTGGCTACACCTTC
17	TRBV28	TRBJ2-1	TRBD2	NA	CASSSTRLAGGLDEQFF	TGTGCCAGCAGTTCGACTCGTTTAGCGGGGGGGCTCGATGAGCAGTTCTTC
11	TRBV28	TRBJ1-2	NA	NA	CASSTTAGYTF	TGTGCCAGCAGTACAACAGCTGGCTACACCTTC